Listed here are 25 T cell receptor beta chains from one sample, sequenced in a study of blood T cell repertoires in COVID-19. Measured with immunoSEQ multiplex PCR; TCRdb has only the in-frame clones, and not every one. The table has under 250,000 clones, under 90% seen once. Sequencing was done on a sample of peripheral blood. These receptors originate from a man between 50 and 59 years old with COVID-19, enrolled during active disease.

This chain links TRBV9 with TRBJ2-1; 12 positions agree with TRBD2. Germline trimming cut 0 bases from V and 4 bases from J; bases unmatched to any gene: 8. This CDR3 spans 18 amino acids. From germline, CDR1 is SGDLS and CDR2 YYNGEE. Written as DNA, the CDR3 is TGTGCCAGCAGCGTAGGGCTAGCGGGAGGGCCAACTTACAATGAGCAGTTCTTC. Translation gives CASSVGLAGGPTYNEQFF.

This chain links TRBV4-1 with TRBJ1-1; D gene uncertain. There are 13 residues in the CDR3. The germline V and J ends were trimmed by 1 base and 5 bases, with 8 bases remaining between them. Germline values: CDR1 MGHRA, CDR2 YSYEKL. CDR3 residues: CASSQAEGTEAFF. The CDR3 DNA is TGCGCCAGCAGCCAAGCTGAGGGAACTGAAGCTTTCTTT.

The gene calls are TRBV4-2 and TRBJ1-2, with D tentatively TRBD1 (6 bases). Germline values: CDR1 LGHNA, CDR2 YNFKEQ. The V end lost 0 bases, the J end lost 7 bases, and 12 bases lay between the germline ends. CDR3 length equals 14 residues. The CDR3 sequence is CASSQDRTDPGYTF. CDR3 DNA: TGTGCCAGCAGCCAAGATCGGACAGACCCTGGCTACACCTTC.

This clone was seen only once. The rearrangement uses TRBV19 and TRBJ1-4; unclear D gene. The V gene's germline CDR1 is LNHDA and CDR2 SQIVND (reference sequence). The CDR3 runs 15 residues. V lost 0 bases to trimming and J lost 8 bases, with 13 bases between them. CDR3 DNA sequence: TGTGCCAGTAGTATAGAATCGGAGATCGGGGAAAAACTGTTTTTT. This sequence encodes CASSIESEIGEKLFF.

This chain links TRBV15 with TRBJ2-3; 7 positions agree with TRBD2. Germline V lookup: CDR1 LNHNV, CDR2 YYDKDF (reference sequence). V was clipped by 7 bases and J by 0 bases; unmatched bases: 7. This CDR3 contains 15 residues. The CDR3 DNA reads TGTGCCACCAACCCCTGGGGGGGAAGCACAGATACGCAGTATTTT. Protein product: CATNPWGGSTDTQYF.

The chain recombines TRBV19 with TRBJ2-6; D remains unclear. The CDR3 runs to 16 residues. Germline V gene data show CDR1 as LNHDA and CDR2 as SQIVND (reference sequence). V lost 2 bases and J lost 3, with 11 bases in between. The CDR3 bases are TGTGCCAGTAGTATACGAGGAGTTGGTGGGGCCAACGTCCTGACTTTC. Its protein product is CASSIRGVGGANVLTF. Variable domain in full (rest from reference TRBV19 and TRBJ2-6): DGGITQSPKYLFRKEGQNVTLSCEQNLNHDAMYWYRQDPGQGLRLIYYSQIVNDFQKGDIAEGYSVSREKKESFPLTVTSAQKNPTAFYLCASSIRGVGGANVLTFGAGSRLTVL.

This clone was recorded once. The chain is built from TRBV7-9 and TRBJ1-6; TRBD1 matches 9 bases. From germline, CDR1 is SEHNR and CDR2 FQNEAQ (reference sequence). V trimming: 6 bases; J trimming: 8 bases; junction bases outside the gene matches: 8. The CDR3 extends over 15 amino acids. CDR3 DNA: TGTGCCAGCAGAGCTCCGGGACAGGGTTATTCACCCCTCCACTTT. Its protein is CASRAPGQGYSPLHF. Complete variable domain (other parts from reference TRBV7-9 and TRBJ1-6): DTGVSQNPRHKITKRGQNVTFRCDPISEHNRLYWYRQTLGQGPEFLTYFQNEAQLEKSRLLSDRFSAERPKGSFSTLEIQRTEQGDSAMYLCASRAPGQGYSPLHFGNGTRLTVT.

This chain connects TRBV11-2 to TRBJ1-2, with a possible D match to TRBD1 (6 bases). V lost 0 bases, J lost 4 bases, and 15 bases lay in between. The CDR3 is 16 amino acids. CDR1 is SGHAT, CDR2 FQNNGV, per germline. The CDR3 spells CASSLEVSGVIYGYTF. CDR3 sequence (DNA): TGTGCCAGCAGCTTAGAGGTTTCAGGGGTTATCTATGGCTACACCTTC.

Of note for this clone: The sample holds other DNA sequences that translate to the same CDR3. The chain recombines TRBV5-4 with TRBJ1-3; no reliable D call. The V gene's germline CDR1 is SGHNT and CDR2 YYREEE (reference sequence). Trimming removed 0 bases from V and 0 bases from J, with 7 bases in between. The length of the CDR3 is 15 residues. CDR3 region: CASSLGRSSGNTIYF. CDR3 in DNA: TGTGCCAGCAGCTTGGGAAGGAGCTCTGGAAACACCATATATTTT.

In its sample, this clone was seen a few times. The chain employs TRBV12-5 and TRBJ2-2; tentative D call: TRBD2 (5 bases). The germline CDR1 and CDR2 sequences are LGHNT and FRNRAP. Deletions cut 3 bases from V and 0 bases from J, with 23 bases between. The CDR3 loop spans 20 amino acids. CDR3 amino acids: CASGFSLGRLAVANTGELFF. The CDR3 DNA is TGTGCTAGTGGTTTTTCTTTGGGTAGGCTAGCAGTGGCGAACACCGGGGAGCTGTTTTTT.

The CDR3: CASSTSGTSEADTQYF. The CDR3 coding sequence is TGTGCCAGCAGCACCTCCGGGACTAGCGAAGCAGATACGCAGTATTTT. V and J are TRBV7-3 and TRBJ2-3; 10 nucleotides align to TRBD2. The CDR3 consists of 16 residues. Germline CDR1 is SGHTA and CDR2 is FQGTGA. The trim removed 5 bases at V and 4 bases at J, leaving 9 bases unmatched. Using reference TRBV7-3 and TRBJ2-3 for the parts outside the CDR3, the full variable domain is GAGVSQTPSNKVTEKGKYVELRCDPISGHTALYWYRQSLGQGPEFLIYFQGTGAADDSGLPNDRFFAVRPEGSVSTLKIQRTERGDSAVYLCASSTSGTSEADTQYFGPGTRLTVL.

This clone turned up a few times. J is TRBJ2-7 and V is TRBV6-6; 8 nucleotides line up with TRBD1. J lost 3 bases, V lost 6 bases, and 4 bases had no gene match. The germline gives CDR1 MNHNY, CDR2 SVGAGI (reference sequence). This CDR3 has 13 amino acids. CDR3 loop: CASRTGVVYEQYF. CDR3 sequence (DNA): TGTGCCAGCAGGACAGGGGTCGTCTACGAGCAGTACTTC.

Only a few counts were recorded for this clone. This rearrangement joins TRBV6-4 to TRBJ1-4; 8 bases agree with TRBD1. The CDR3 extends over 18 amino acids. In germline, CDR1 is MRHNA, CDR2 SNTAGT. V shed 4 bases, J shed 2 bases, and the junction held 12 bases outside the gene matches. CDR3 loop: CASSGTGSRPTTNEKLFF. Written as DNA, the CDR3 is TGTGCCAGCAGTGGGACAGGGTCCCGCCCCACTACTAATGAAAAACTGTTTTTT.

This sequence joins TRBV12-3 or TRBV12-4 and TRBJ1-4; no clear D. Trimming removed 3 bases from V and 14 bases from J, with 16 bases in between. The CDR3 extends over 13 amino acids. The CDR3 loop reads CASSFFVPGFLFF. The CDR3 DNA reads as TGTGCCAGCAGTTTTTTTGTTCCGGGGTTTCTGTTTTTT.

Notes on this clone: A much bigger clone sits one base away, suggesting this may be a read error. The chain is built from TRBV6-1 and TRBJ2-1; 7 bases line up with TRBD2. The CDR3 sequence is 15 residues long. Germline V CDR1 and CDR2: MNHNS, SASEGT. V shed 3 bases and J 0 bases; nucleotides not matched to a gene: 2. The CDR3 DNA reads as TGTGCCAGCAGTGAGGGCGGGAGCTCCTACAATGAGCAGTTCTTC. It yields the protein CASSEGGSSYNEQFF.

The chain has TRBV6-4 and TRBJ1-2, with D unresolved. The CDR3 has 12 residues. CDR1 is MRHNA, CDR2 SNTAGT, per germline. Trimming pared 8 bases from V and 1 base from J, leaving 8 bases between. In DNA, the CDR3 is TGTGCCAGCCATACATTTAACTATGGCTACACCTTC. Translating it yields CASHTFNYGYTF.

The chain carries TRBV21-1 and TRBJ2-7; TRBD2, the D gene given by the table, was not confirmed from the DNA. TRBV21-1 is deemed a pseudogene. The CDR3 spans 22 residues. The CDR3 sequence: CASSNLNRTGGVSGSHTYEQYF. The CDR3 bases are TGTGCCAGCAGCAACCTAAATAGGACAGGGGGCGTTAGCGGGAGTCACACCTACGAGCAGTACTTC.

The rearrangement joins TRBV7-6 to TRBJ2-7; 7 nucleotides agree with TRBD1. Germline V gives CDR1 SGHVS, CDR2 FNYEAQ. The junction had 6 bases not matched to a gene; V was cut back by 5 bases and J by 5 bases. This CDR3 contains 13 residues. The CDR3 loop is CASSLSTGNEQYF. CDR3 coding DNA: TGTGCCAGCAGCCTTTCGACAGGGAACGAGCAGTACTTC.

J is TRBJ2-6 and V is TRBV9, with 10 positions matching TRBD2. Germline V gene data show CDR1 as SGDLS and CDR2 as YYNGEE. V was clipped by 0 bases and J by 0 bases; unmatched bases: 6. The CDR3 length is 19 residues. The CDR3 sequence: CASSVGIAGGHSGANVLTF. CDR3 bases: TGTGCCAGCAGCGTAGGGATAGCGGGGGGACACTCTGGGGCCAACGTCCTGACTTTC.

The chain combines TRBV5-5 with TRBJ2-7; 9 nucleotides match TRBD2. Germline CDR1 is SGHKS and CDR2 is YYEKEE (reference sequence). J was trimmed by 2 bases and V by 0 bases; bases with no gene match: 6. The CDR3 totals 16 residues. CDR3 residues: CASSLAASGATYEQYF. The CDR3 DNA reads TGTGCCAGCAGCTTGGCCGCTAGCGGGGCTACCTACGAGCAGTACTTC.

This chain uses TRBV12-3 or TRBV12-4 with TRBJ2-7; maybe TRBD2 (6 bases). The CDR3 runs 13 residues. Trimming left V 3 bases short and J 2 bases short, with 8 bases between. The CDR3 region has the DNA TGTGCCAGCAGTTTGGCGGGAACCTACGAGCAGTACTTC. It encodes CASSLAGTYEQYF.

The chain joins TRBV7-9 to TRBJ2-7; the D gene is possibly TRBD2 (6 bases). V was cut by 6 bases and J by 2 bases, with 17 bases left in between. The CDR3 length is 15 residues. Germline assignment: CDR1 SEHNR and CDR2 FQNEAQ (reference sequence). As DNA, the CDR3 is TGTGCCAGCAGTAGGGGACTCCCGAAGCCCTACGAGCAGTACTTC. The encoded protein is CASSRGLPKPYEQYF.

Only one count was recorded for this clone. The chain links TRBV27 to TRBJ1-2; 7 bases line up with TRBD1. The CDR3 loop spans 15 amino acids. V lost 3 bases and J lost 1; bases outside the gene matches: 5. Germline CDR1 reads MNHEY; CDR2 reads SMNVEV (reference sequence). The DNA for the CDR3 is TGTGCCAGCAGTTTGAGGCAGGGGGTTAACTATGGCTACACCTTC. Residues: CASSLRQGVNYGYTF.

The rearrangement links TRBV6-6 to TRBJ1-1; D remains ambiguous. The germline V and J ends were trimmed by 7 bases and 4 bases, with 22 bases remaining between them. This CDR3 comprises 16 residues. CDR1 is MNHNY and CDR2 is SVGAGI in the germline V gene (reference sequence). The CDR3 protein is CASTLNPQTPSTEAFF. CDR3 DNA sequence: TGTGCCAGCACCCTCAACCCCCAGACACCTTCCACTGAAGCTTTCTTT.

V usage is TRBV2 and J usage is TRBJ2-5, with D possibly TRBD1 on 6 matching bases. From germline, CDR1 is SNHLY and CDR2 FYNNEI. The CDR3 extends over 15 amino acids. Trimming shortened V by 3 bases and J by 1 base, and 12 bases separated the two germline ends. The CDR3 sequence: CASSEDRLPQETQYF. The DNA of the CDR3 is TGTGCCAGCAGTGAGGACAGACTTCCCCAAGAGACCCAGTACTTC.